The present TCR beta chain was sequenced within a study of T cell changes during pregnancy in multiple sclerosis. Data came from immunoSEQ multiplex PCR; TCRdb stores just in-frame clones and leaves some out. The data show just over 35,000 clones, around 93% seen once. The CDR3 is made up of 16 amino acids. Looked up from germline, CDR1 is SGHTA and CDR2 is FQGTGA. V was clipped by 5 bases and J by 0 bases, with 17 bases between them. This specimen consisted of CD4+ T cells from peripheral blood mononuclear cells, obtained in the first trimester of pregnancy. The TCR comes from a female donor with multiple sclerosis, enrolled in a pregnancy study. V and J are TRBV7-3 and TRBJ2-7, with D possibly being TRBD1 (5 bases). This CDR3 reads CASSPGGGQGSYEQYF. The CDR3 DNA is TGTGCCAGCAGCCCGGGTGGTGGGCAGGGCTCCTACGAGCAGTACTTC.